This T cell receptor beta chain was identified during a study of blood T cell repertoires in COVID-19. Study in general: Whether acute or convalescent, the COVID-19 samples came from the United States, Italy and Spain. T cells, B-cell-depleted T cells, or PBMCs supplied cDNA or gDNA.

The data were produced by immunoSEQ multiplex PCR, yet TCRdb's version contains in-frame clones alone and is incomplete. The sample holds roughly 120,000 clones, approximately 85% seen once. The V and J ends lost 6 bases and 0 bases respectively, with 11 bases between them. CDR3 length: 15 residues. CDR1 is MNHEY, CDR2 SMNVEV, per germline (reference sequence). Sequencing was performed on peripheral blood. This chain uses TRBV27 with TRBJ2-2; D is possibly TRBD1 (5 bases). The TCR was taken from a woman aged 60 to 75 with COVID-19, enrolled during active disease. CDR3: CASSSGSTNTGELFF. CDR3 nucleotides: TGTGCCAGCAGCTCAGGGTCTACGAACACCGGGGAGCTGTTTTTT.